The clone carrying this T cell receptor (beta chain) showed up just a few times. The CDR3 consists of 16 residues. V was cut by 0 bases and J by 5 bases, with 15 bases left in between. Germline V gene lookup returns CDR1 SGHTA and CDR2 FQGTGA. These data come from a study of blood T cell repertoires in COVID-19. Study as a whole: Sources were T cells, B-cell-depleted T cells, or PBMCs; the material itself was cDNA or gDNA.

Original processing methods: Reference gene primer amplification gave estimated nucleated cell counts. Sequencing was performed with immunoSEQ multiplex PCR; in TCRdb, only in-frame clones are kept and a portion is missing. The DNA was the basis for D and trimming; V, J and clone size are from that table. The sample has around 260,000 clones; 80% to 85% are singletons. The receptor comes from a man aged 60-69 years with acute or convalescent COVID-19. Sequencing was done on a sample of peripheral blood. The chain is built from TRBV7-3 and TRBJ2-3, with D tentatively TRBD2 (7 bases). This CDR3 is CASSLTGAAGQDTQYF. For the CDR3, the DNA is TGTGCCAGCAGCTTAACTGGGGCAGCGGGACAAGATACGCAGTATTTT.